This entry is about one TCR beta chain. The antigen is not known. As for the donors, each was a healthy bone marrow donor. Unmatched junction bases numbered 3, after V lost 4 bases and J lost 1 base. Germline CDR1 is SGHRS and CDR2 is YFSETQ. The CDR3 length is 15 residues. The source of the sample is a study of cytomegalovirus exposure and HLA in healthy donors. Study in general: An early data release held approximately 85 million unique TCRs from HLA-typed donors.

General study findings and limits: The records held CMV serostatus as the only immune exposure information.

The study ran its PCR with 60 Vbeta and 13 Jbeta primers. TCRdb's table, derived via immunoSEQ multiplex PCR, lists solely in-frame clones and lacks some. The sample lists 130,000 or so clones, roughly 76% occurring once. The specimen was PBMCs. This receptor was obtained from a female donor in good health and CMV-seronegative. The chain has TRBV5-1 and TRBJ1-3; 9 bases are a match to TRBD1. The CDR3 coding sequence is TGCGCCAGCAGCGGGACAGGGAATTCTGGAAACACCATATATTTT. It translates to CASSGTGNSGNTIYF.